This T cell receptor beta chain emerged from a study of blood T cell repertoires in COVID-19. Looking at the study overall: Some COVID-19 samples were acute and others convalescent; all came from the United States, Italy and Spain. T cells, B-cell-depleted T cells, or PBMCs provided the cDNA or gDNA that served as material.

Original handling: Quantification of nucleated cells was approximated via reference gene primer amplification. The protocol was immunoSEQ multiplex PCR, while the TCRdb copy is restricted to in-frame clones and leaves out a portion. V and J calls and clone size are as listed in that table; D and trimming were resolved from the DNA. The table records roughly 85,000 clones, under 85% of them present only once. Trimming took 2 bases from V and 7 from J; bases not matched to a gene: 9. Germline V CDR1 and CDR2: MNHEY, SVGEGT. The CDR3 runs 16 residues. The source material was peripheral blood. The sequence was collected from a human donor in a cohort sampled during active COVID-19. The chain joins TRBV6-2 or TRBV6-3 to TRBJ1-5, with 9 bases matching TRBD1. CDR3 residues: CASSYAGTGPFQPQHF. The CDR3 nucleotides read TGTGCCAGCAGTTACGCCGGGACAGGGCCCTTCCAGCCCCAGCATTTT.